The rows below give T cell receptor beta chains drawn from one sample of a study of graft-versus-host responses after intestinal transplantation. Sequenced by immunoSEQ multiplex PCR; TCRdb stores in-frame clones only, minus some. Of 20,000 to 25,000 clones in the sample, over 35% were seen once. Specimen: alloreactive CD4+ T cells from a mixed lymphocyte reaction culture, collected before intestinal transplant. These receptors were taken from a human patient who received an intestinal transplant. CDR3s include the opening cysteine and the closing phenylalanine or tryptophan. The order of the fields is clone size, J gene, V gene, D gene, CDR3 DNA, CDR3 protein. A D gene is named only where the DNA matches it firmly. Rows give clone size only sometimes, using once, few, many, or a class for an expanded clone.

>NA|TRBJ1-1|TRBV6-1|NA
TGTGCCAGCAGCCCCAACCGGGGGGGTATCACTGAAGCTTTCTTT
CASSPNRGGITEAFF
>medium-sized|TRBJ1-3|TRBV5-1|NA
TGCGCCAGCAGCGGCGGAAACACCATATATTTT
CASSGGNTIYF
>few|TRBJ2-2|TRBV10-2|NA
TGCGCCACGACTCCAGGGGTGCTGACGGGGGAGCTGTTTTTT
CATTPGVLTGELFF
>NA|TRBJ2-3|TRBV7-3|TRBD1
TGTGCCAGCAGCACTGGCAGACAGGGCCTAGCAGATACGCAGTATTTT
CASSTGRQGLADTQYF
>NA|TRBJ2-1|TRBV7-3|TRBD2
TGTGCCAGCAGCTTAGCCCTAGCGGGGGGGCAAGATGAGCAGTTCTTC
CASSLALAGGQDEQFF
>few|TRBJ2-5|TRBV7-8|NA
TGTGCCAGCAGCCCCCTCGTGGGCGTAGAGACCCAGTACTTC
CASSPLVGVETQYF
>NA|TRBJ1-3|TRBV6-5|TRBD1
TGTGCCAGCAGTAACAGGGGAACTGGAAACACCATATATTTT
CASSNRGTGNTIYF
>once|TRBJ2-1|TRBV7-7|TRBD2
TGTGCTAGCGGGAGCGGGGTTTACAATGAGCAGTTCTTC
CASGSGVYNEQFF
>NA|TRBJ1-1|TRBV6-6|NA
TGTGCCAGCAGCCCGGGACAAAGGGCCACTGAAGCTTTCTTT
CASSPGQRATEAFF
>NA|TRBJ2-2|TRBV5-1|NA
TGCGCCAGCAGCCCCACACGGGGGAACGGGGAGCTGTTTTTT
CASSPTRGNGELFF
>NA|TRBJ2-3|TRBV29-1|TRBD2
TGCAGCTCCCGCGGGGGGGCAGGGAGCACAGATACGCAGTATTTT
CSSRGGAGSTDTQYF
>NA|TRBJ1-2|TRBV25-1|TRBD1
TGTGCCAGCAGTGAATTGGGGACAGGGGTAGGGAGCTATGGCTACACCTTC
CASSELGTGVGSYGYTF
>NA|TRBJ2-5|TRBV19|TRBD1
TGTGCCAGTAGTGCCCAGGGGGCGCGGGAGACCCAGTACTTC
CASSAQGARETQYF
>NA|TRBJ2-7|TRBV29-1|TRBD1
TGCAGCGTTGAAGAGTACAGGGGGCTCGAGCAGTACTTC
CSVEEYRGLEQYF
>NA|TRBJ2-7|TRBV13|TRBD1
TGTGCCAGCAGCCCCCCAGGGGGAGACGAGCAGTACTTC
CASSPPGGDEQYF
>NA|TRBJ2-7|TRBV19|TRBD1
TGTGCCAGTAGTGTCCTAGGGGGCCCCACCTACGAGCAGTACTTC
CASSVLGGPTYEQYF
>few|TRBJ1-4|TRBV18|NA
TGTGCCAGCTCACCCCGAGTAGATGCAACTAATGAAAAACTGTTTTTT
CASSPRVDATNEKLFF
>NA|TRBJ1-2|TRBV18|TRBD1
TGTGCCAGCTCTGGTTCGGGTGGACAGGGGTATGGCTACACCTTC
CASSGSGGQGYGYTF
>few|TRBJ2-7|TRBV7-9|NA
TGTGCCAGCATCCTAGGGCGGGCAGGGGTCGGAGAGCAGTACTTC
CASILGRAGVGEQYF
>few|TRBJ1-2|TRBV10-3|TRBD1
TGTGCCATCACCCGGACAGGATTCTATGGCTACACCTTC
CAITRTGFYGYTF
>NA|TRBJ1-6|TRBV27|TRBD1
TGTGCCAGCAGACCGGGACAGTATAATTCACCCCTCCACTTT
CASRPGQYNSPLHF
>few|TRBJ1-6|TRBV6-6|NA
TGTGCCAGCAGTTTCCGTGGAGGGGATTCACCCCTCCACTTT
CASSFRGGDSPLHF
>few|TRBJ2-1|TRBV7-9|TRBD2
TGTGCCAGCAGCTCCACGGGACTAGCGTTTAATGAGCAGTTCTTC
CASSSTGLAFNEQFF
>NA|TRBJ2-5|TRBV2|TRBD2
TGTGCCAGCAGCGCCCGACTAGCGGGGGGCCAAGAGACCCAGTACTTC
CASSARLAGGQETQYF
>NA|TRBJ2-3|TRBV19|NA
TGTGCCAGTAGTATGGTGTCTAGCATCACCACAGATACGCAGTATTTT
CASSMVSSITTDTQYF
>few|TRBJ1-4|TRBV5-6|NA
TGTGCCAGCAGCTTGAGGGGCCAGGCTATTAGTGAAAAACTGTTTTTT
CASSLRGQAISEKLFF
>few|TRBJ2-1|TRBV18|NA
TGTGCCAGCTCACCTCTAGGCTCCGGCTCCTACAATGAGCAGTTCTTC
CASSPLGSGSYNEQFF
>few|TRBJ2-1|TRBV19|TRBD2
TGTGCCAGTACCTCGGGACTAGCGGGGAAGCAGTTCTTC
CASTSGLAGKQFF
>NA|TRBJ2-5|TRBV6-5|NA
TGTGCCAGCAGTGAAGGAGGGGGGGTGACCCAGTACTTC
CASSEGGGVTQYF
>NA|TRBJ1-2|TRBV18|TRBD1
TGTGCCAGCTCACCCCAAGACGACAGGGGAGGCTACACCTTC
CASSPQDDRGGYTF
>NA|TRBJ2-2|TRBV14|TRBD2
TGTGCCAGCAGCCAGAGCGGGGGGTTCATCGGGGAGCTGTTTTTT
CASSQSGGFIGELFF
>few|TRBJ2-7|TRBV12-5|NA
TGTGCTAGTGGTCCCCAGGATGTCGAGCAGTACTTC
CASGPQDVEQYF
>NA|TRBJ1-5|TRBV6-1|NA
TGTGCCAGCAGTGGAGGGCTGAGCAATCAGCCCCAGCATTTT
CASSGGLSNQPQHF
>NA|TRBJ2-4|TRBV4-1|TRBD2
TGCGCCAGCAGCCTCGGGAGGCTAGCCAAAAACATTCAGTACTTC
CASSLGRLAKNIQYF
>NA|TRBJ2-7|TRBV29-1|TRBD1
TGCAGCGCATACGGAGGGCGCACAGGGGGCGTCTACGAGCAGTACTTC
CSAYGGRTGGVYEQYF
>NA|TRBJ2-5|TRBV6-6|NA
TGTGCCAGCAGTTACGCGCGGGGCTGGGAGCAGTACTTC
CASSYARGWEQYF
>NA|TRBJ1-2|TRBV7-8|TRBD1
TGTGCCAGCAGCCCTCCGGGACAGGGCGCGGGTGGCTACACCTTC
CASSPPGQGAGGYTF
>NA|TRBJ2-2|TRBV10-3|TRBD1
TGTGCCATCAGTGGCGGACAGGGGGGTTCCGGGGAGCTGTTTTTT
CAISGGQGGSGELFF
>NA|TRBJ1-5|TRBV6-5|TRBD1
TGTGCCAGCAGTTACTCGGGACAGGGGGCTAAACAGCCCCAGCATTTT
CASSYSGQGAKQPQHF
>NA|TRBJ2-3|TRBV6-1|TRBD2
TGTGCCAGCCAGAGCGGGGGGCCCACAGATACGCAGTATTTT
CASQSGGPTDTQYF
>few|TRBJ1-3|TRBV10-3|NA
TGTGCCATCAGTGCCCCGGGGGGGCCATCCTCTGGAAACACCATATATTTT
CAISAPGGPSSGNTIYF
>few|TRBJ1-1|TRBV9|NA
TGTGCCAGCAGCGTGTTGGGAGGAACTGAAGCTTTCTTT
CASSVLGGTEAFF
>NA|TRBJ1-2|TRBV5-1|NA
TGCGCCAGCAGCTTGGGCCGGGACTATGGCTACACCTTC
CASSLGRDYGYTF
>NA|TRBJ1-2|TRBV18|TRBD1
TGTGCCAGCTCACGGGACAGGGGGATGGATGGCTACACCTTC
CASSRDRGMDGYTF
>NA|TRBJ2-7|TRBV6-1|NA
TGTGCCAGCAGTCCCCAGGGTCAGAGCTCCTACGAGCAGTACTTC
CASSPQGQSSYEQYF
>few|TRBJ1-1|TRBV20-1|NA
TGCAGTGCTAGAGAACAGCCTGAAGCTTTCTTT
CSAREQPEAFF
>few|TRBJ2-7|TRBV9|TRBD1
TGTGCCAGCAGCACAGGGACAGGGGGGCTCTACGAGCAGTACTTC
CASSTGTGGLYEQYF
>NA|TRBJ1-5|TRBV9|NA
TGTGCCAGCAGCAGACTTAGGAGCGGCAATCAGCCCCAGCATTTT
CASSRLRSGNQPQHF
>NA|TRBJ2-1|TRBV18|TRBD1
TGTGCCAGCTCACCCCTGGGACAGGGGAGCTACAATGAGCAGTTCTTC
CASSPLGQGSYNEQFF
>medium-sized|TRBJ1-1|TRBV6-6|NA
TGTGCCAGCAGTATCGGACTGCCGAACACTGAAGCTTTCTTT
CASSIGLPNTEAFF
>NA|TRBJ2-1|TRBV5-1|NA
TGCGCCAGCAGCTTGGCCCGGGACTACAATGAGCAGTTCTTC
CASSLARDYNEQFF
>few|TRBJ1-5|TRBV19|NA
TGTGCCAGTAGTGTAGGACCGGCGGATCAGCCCCAGCATTTT
CASSVGPADQPQHF